The 14 T cell receptor beta chains in this list originate from one sample, sequenced in a study of prognosis after radiotherapy for stage I lung cancer. Two-round multiplex PCR on genomic DNA was the method by which TCR beta CDR3 was amplified. Each TRBV and TRBJ gene had its own primer in the first PCR round. Via MiXCR, TCRdb re-called the multiplex PCR reads, giving one row per CDR3 protein. Among around 20,000 distinct CDR3 sequences, around 52% were seen once, and the ten largest hold around 29%. This sample comprised PBMCs, obtained before or after stereotactic body radiation therapy (not recorded which). These TCRs come from a donor over 45 with non-small cell lung cancer.

This clonotype was counted ten times or more. The chain couples TRBV28 to TRBJ1-5, with D possibly being TRBD1 (5 bases). Trimming pared 1 base from V and 0 bases from J, leaving 10 bases between. The CDR3 consists of 16 residues. The germline V gene has CDR1 MDHEN and CDR2 SYDVKM. The CDR3 loop reads CASSLLGRGSNQPQHF. The CDR3 region has the DNA TGTGCCAGCAGTTTATTGGGGCGGGGTAGCAATCAGCCCCAGCATTTT.

As regards this clonotype: A far larger clone differs by one base, so this is likely a read error. The V call is TRBV30, the J call TRBJ2-1, with D tentatively TRBD1 or TRBD2 (5 bases each). In germline, CDR1 is GTSNPN, CDR2 SVGIG (reference sequence). Deletions cut 1 base from V and 10 bases from J, with 17 bases between. The CDR3 is 14 residues long. The CDR3: CAWSGILGTYEQFF. DNA for the CDR3: TGTGCCTGGAGTGGGATTTTGGGGACCTACGAGCAGTTCTTC.

The gene calls are TRBV6-7 and TRBJ2-1, with 8 bases matching TRBD2. TRBV6-7 is recorded as an ORF, its role being uncertain. The CDR3 runs 18 residues. The junction had 22 bases not matched to a gene; V was cut back by 7 bases and J by 8 bases. The CDR3: CASIPGGSAGAGSHEQFF. The CDR3 nucleotides read TGTGCCAGCATCCCAGGCGGGTCAGCGGGAGCCGGGAGTCATGAGCAGTTCTTC.

Comment on this clonotype: Given a much more abundant clone one base away, this may be a read error. The V and J genes are TRBV12-3 or TRBV12-4 and TRBJ2-7, with D maybe TRBD2 (6 bases). Deletions cut 7 bases from V and 4 bases from J, with 17 bases between. The CDR3 has 14 amino acids. The CDR3: CASIEGGSGYEQYF. Here the CDR3 DNA reads TGTGCCAGCATTGAAGGTGGGAGCGGGTACGAGCAGTACTTC.

As for this clonotype: This is likely an artifact of a read error, given a far larger clone one base away. The V and J genes are TRBV6-2 or TRBV6-3 and TRBJ2-3; 13 nucleotides agree with TRBD2. Germline values: CDR1 MNHEY, CDR2 SVGEGT. With V trimmed by 5 bases and J by 4 bases, 12 bases remained unmatched. The CDR3 runs 18 residues. The CDR3: CASSESYPGLAGSDTQYF. CDR3 DNA sequence: TGTGCCAGCAGTGAATCGTACCCGGGACTAGCGGGGTCAGATACGCAGTATTTT.

This clonotype was counted at least ten times. The chain is built from TRBV7-8 and TRBJ1-1, with 7 bases fitting TRBD1. The V segment lost 2 bases and the J segment 1 base; nucleotides outside the gene matches: 4. Germline assignment: CDR1 SGHVS and CDR2 FQNEAQ. This CDR3 has 15 residues. The CDR3 loop reads CASSLYEGANTEAFF. The CDR3 nucleotides are TGTGCCAGCAGCTTATATGAGGGGGCGAACACTGAAGCTTTCTTT.

This clonotype is deemed medium-sized. The chain recombines TRBV28 with TRBJ2-1; weak D call: TRBD2 (6 bases). Trimming left V 8 bases short and J 0 bases short, with 17 bases between. The CDR3 length is 16 residues. Looked up from germline, CDR1 is MDHEN and CDR2 is SYDVKM. CDR3 in DNA: TGTGCCAGCGAGACTCCGGGACTGAGCTCCTACAATGAGCAGTTCTTC. Residues: CASETPGLSSYNEQFF.

The chain recombines TRBV12-3 or TRBV12-4 with TRBJ1-2; TRBD1 might be the D (5 bases). V was clipped by 1 base and J by 5 bases, with 17 bases between them. The CDR3 sequence is 16 residues long. The CDR3: CASSLEFFGGRYGYTF. CDR3 nucleotides: TGTGCCAGCAGTTTAGAGTTTTTCGGGGGTCGGTATGGCTACACCTTC.

The J gene is TRBJ2-7, the V gene TRBV11-2; the D gene is possibly TRBD2 (6 bases). Germline V CDR1 and CDR2: SGHAT, FQNNGV. V lost 5 bases to trimming and J lost 3 bases, with 23 bases between them. CDR3 length: 17 amino acids. CDR3 in amino acids: CASSDTPGSGGNYEQYF. Here the CDR3 DNA reads TGTGCCAGCAGCGATACCCCCGGGAGCGGCGGTAACTACGAGCAGTACTTC.

Points on this clonotype: Since the CDR3 does not end with the conserved phenylalanine or tryptophan, this likely comes from a read error. This chain joins TRBV11-2 and TRBJ1-5; D is uncertain. The CDR3 spans 15 residues. The ends were cut back, 5 bases at V and 0 bases at J, with 11 bases in the middle. Germline lookup yields CDR1 SGHAT and CDR2 FQNNGV. In nucleotides, the CDR3 is TGTGCCAGCAGCCCCTTGGCAAGTAGCAATCAGCCCCAGCATCTT. Translated, it gives CASSPLASSNQPQHL.

This clonotype was recorded once. The chain employs TRBV6-1 and TRBJ2-7; 10 bases match TRBD2. V gave up 6 bases and J gave up 2 bases; unmatched junction bases: 7. This CDR3 is built from 15 residues. The germline gives CDR1 MNHNS, CDR2 SASEGT. CDR3 sequence: CASRLIAGGTYEQYF. The CDR3 DNA reads as TGTGCCAGCAGACTTATAGCGGGAGGCACCTACGAGCAGTACTTC.

The rearrangement uses TRBV5-1 and TRBJ1-2; D uncertain. The CDR3 contains 15 residues. The V end lost 4 bases, the J end lost 0 bases, and 13 bases lay between the germline ends. The V gene's germline CDR1 is SGHRS and CDR2 YFSETQ. CDR3 in DNA: TGCGCCAGCAGCCCCTGGACTGTAGCTAACTATGGCTACACCTTC. This translates into CASSPWTVANYGYTF.

As concerns this clonotype: It differs at one base from a far larger clone, so likely a read error. V is TRBV6-2 or TRBV6-3 and J is TRBJ1-1; D is ambiguous. In germline, CDR1 is MNHEY, CDR2 SVGEGT. Trimming cost V 5 bases and J 1 base, with 8 bases left between them. The CDR3 has 13 amino acids. CDR3 sequence reads: CASSPEGNTEAFF. In DNA, the CDR3 is TGTGCCAGCAGTCCCGAGGGGAACACTGAAGCTTTCTTT.

This clonotype was picked up a small number of times. This chain connects TRBV20-1 to TRBJ1-6; D is ambiguous. Trimming stripped 0 bases from V and 6 bases from J, with 9 bases between. CDR1 is DFQATT, CDR2 SNEGSKA, per germline (reference sequence). This CDR3 spans 14 amino acids. Written as DNA, the CDR3 is TGCAGTGCTAGAGAAACAGCCTCTAATTCACCCCTCCACTTT. Its translation is CSARETASNSPLHF.